The next 6 T cell receptor beta chains were all read from a single sample in a study of T cells in Graves' hyperthyroidism and ophthalmopathy. RNA transcripts yielded amplified TCR beta CDR3 regions. A first-round RT-PCR of the TCR CDR3 used the HTBI primer set. From the multiplex PCR reads, TCRdb called clonotypes with MiXCR, one entry per CDR3 protein. Of some 460,000 distinct CDR3 sequences in the sample, roughly 14% were seen once. The material sequenced was blood. These receptors were obtained from a woman aged 18-29 years with Graves' hyperthyroidism.

A note on this clonotype: One end of the junction does not line up with germline, which may come from a read error. This chain connects TRBV7-9 to TRBJ1-6; D might be TRBD1 (6 bases). This CDR3 region has 15 residues. CDR1 is SEHNR, CDR2 FQNEAQ, per germline (reference sequence). This chain's CDR3 is CASSLDGQSNSPLRF. The CDR3 coding sequence is TGTGCCAGCAGCTTAGATGGACAGTCTAATTCACCCCTCCGCTTT.

The V call is TRBV6-1, the J call TRBJ1-6, with 11 bases fitting TRBD1. CDR3 size: 20 residues. J was trimmed by 0 bases and V by 6 bases; bases with no gene match: 13. In germline, CDR1 is MNHNS, CDR2 SASEGT. The CDR3 coding sequence is TGTGCCAGCAGATCTGGGGGACAGGGGGGTTTAAGCTCCTATAATTCACCCCTCCACTTT. Protein product: CASRSGGQGGLSSYNSPLHF.

The sample holds many counts of this clonotype. The chain combines TRBV5-1 with TRBJ2-3; the D gene could be TRBD1 or TRBD2 (5 bases each). Germline V lookup: CDR1 SGHRS, CDR2 YFSETQ. V was pared by 4 bases and J by 5 bases, with 14 bases between. This CDR3 contains 14 residues. The CDR3 coding sequence is TGCGCCAGCAGCCCAGAGGGACGGGTAGATACGCAGTATTTT. Amino acids: CASSPEGRVDTQYF.

This clonotype has at least ten counts. This chain uses TRBV11-1 with TRBJ2-1; no definite D call. The length of the CDR3 is 13 residues. CDR1 SGHAT and CDR2 FQDESV come from the germline V gene (reference sequence). The ends were cut back, 1 base at V and 7 bases at J, with 8 bases in the middle. DNA of the CDR3: TGTGCCAGCAGCTTAGGGATTCTGAATGAGCAGTTCTTC. Translated: CASSLGILNEQFF.

The sample holds many counts of this clonotype. The V and J genes are TRBV15 and TRBJ1-2; D is possibly TRBD1 (6 bases). The germline V gene has CDR1 LNHNV and CDR2 YYDKDF (reference sequence). The CDR3 totals 16 residues. Trimming took off 0 bases at V and 7 bases at J, with 18 bases between the two ends. CDR3 DNA: TGTGCCACCAGCAGAGATCCGACCCCGGGGGCATTTGGCTACACCTTC. It is translated as CATSRDPTPGAFGYTF.

Many counts were recorded for this clonotype. The CDR3 is CASSLSGPSSTDTQYF. The DNA of the CDR3 is TGTGCCAGCAGCTTGAGCGGGCCTTCTAGCACAGATACGCAGTATTTT. V gene TRBV7-2 combines with J gene TRBJ2-3, with D maybe TRBD2 (6 bases). The germline V gene encodes CDR1 SGHTA and CDR2 FQGNSA. The CDR3 sequence is 16 residues long. The V gene lost 3 bases and the J gene lost 0 bases, with 13 bases spanning the gap.